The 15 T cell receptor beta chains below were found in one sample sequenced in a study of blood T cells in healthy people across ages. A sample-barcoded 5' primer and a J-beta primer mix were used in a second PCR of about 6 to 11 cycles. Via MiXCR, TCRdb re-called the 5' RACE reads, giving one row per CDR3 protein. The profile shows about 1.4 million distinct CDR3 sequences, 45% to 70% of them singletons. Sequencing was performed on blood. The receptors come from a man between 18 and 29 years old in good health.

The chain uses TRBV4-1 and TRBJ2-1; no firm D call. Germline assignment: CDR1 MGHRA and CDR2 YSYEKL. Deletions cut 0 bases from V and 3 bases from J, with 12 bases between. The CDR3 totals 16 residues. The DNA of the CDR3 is TGCGCCAGCAGCCAAGAAGGCGCCGGATACTACAATGAGCAGTTCTTC. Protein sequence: CASSQEGAGYYNEQFF.

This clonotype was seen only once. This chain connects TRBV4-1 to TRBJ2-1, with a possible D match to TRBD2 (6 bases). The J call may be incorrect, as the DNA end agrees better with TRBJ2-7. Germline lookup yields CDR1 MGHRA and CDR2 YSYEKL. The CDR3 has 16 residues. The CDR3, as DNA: TGCGCCAGCAGCCCCCGGCAGACGGGGACTTACAATGAGCAGTACTTC. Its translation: CASSPRQTGTYNEQYF.

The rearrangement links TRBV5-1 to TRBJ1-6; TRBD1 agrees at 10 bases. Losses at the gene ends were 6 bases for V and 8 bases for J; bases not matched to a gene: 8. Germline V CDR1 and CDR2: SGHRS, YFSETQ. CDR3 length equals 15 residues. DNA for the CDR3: TGCGCCAGCACCGAACTCGGACAGGGGGATTCACCCCTCCACTTT. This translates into CASTELGQGDSPLHF. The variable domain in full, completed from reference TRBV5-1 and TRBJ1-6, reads KAGVTQTPRYLIKTRGQQVTLSCSPISGHRSVSWYQQTPGQGLQFLFEYFSETQRNKGNFPGRFSGRQFSNSRSEMNVSTLELGDSALYLCASTELGQGDSPLHFGNGTRLTVT.

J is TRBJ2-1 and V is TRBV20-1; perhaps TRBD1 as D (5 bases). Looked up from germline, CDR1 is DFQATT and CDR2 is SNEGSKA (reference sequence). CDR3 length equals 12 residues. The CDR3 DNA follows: TGCACCCACCAGGGATACAACAATGAGCAGTTCTTC. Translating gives CTHQGYNNEQFF.

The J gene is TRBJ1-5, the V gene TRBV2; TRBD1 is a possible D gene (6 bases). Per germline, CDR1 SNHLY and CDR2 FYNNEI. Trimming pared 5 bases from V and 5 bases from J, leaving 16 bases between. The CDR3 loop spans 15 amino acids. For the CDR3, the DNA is TGTGCCAGCAGTCAGACTACAGGGTATGATCAGCCCCAGCATTTT. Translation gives CASSQTTGYDQPQHF.

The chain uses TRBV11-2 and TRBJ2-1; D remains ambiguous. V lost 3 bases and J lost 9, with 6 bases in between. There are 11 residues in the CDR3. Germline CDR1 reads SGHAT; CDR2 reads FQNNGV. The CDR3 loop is CASSFDLEQFF. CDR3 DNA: TGTGCCAGCAGCTTTGATCTTGAGCAGTTCTTC.

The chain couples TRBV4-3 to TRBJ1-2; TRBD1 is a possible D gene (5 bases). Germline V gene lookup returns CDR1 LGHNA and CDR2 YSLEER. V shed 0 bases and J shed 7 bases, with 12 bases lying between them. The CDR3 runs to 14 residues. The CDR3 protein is CASSQDTGTSGYTF. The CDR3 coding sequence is TGCGCCAGCAGCCAAGACACGGGGACGAGTGGCTACACCTTC.

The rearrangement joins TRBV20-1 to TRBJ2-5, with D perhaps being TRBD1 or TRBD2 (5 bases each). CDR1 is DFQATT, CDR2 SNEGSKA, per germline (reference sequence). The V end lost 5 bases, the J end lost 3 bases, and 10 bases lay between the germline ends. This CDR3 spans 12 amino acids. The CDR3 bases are TGCAGTGCTCCCGGGGCCGAAGAGACCCAGTACTTC. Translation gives CSAPGAEETQYF.

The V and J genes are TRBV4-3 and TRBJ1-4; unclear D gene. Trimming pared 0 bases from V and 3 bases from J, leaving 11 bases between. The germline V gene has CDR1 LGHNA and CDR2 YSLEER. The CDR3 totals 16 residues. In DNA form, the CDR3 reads TGCGCCAGCAGCCAAGATCGAAGCAGGTCTAATGAAAAACTGTTTTTT. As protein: CASSQDRSRSNEKLFF.

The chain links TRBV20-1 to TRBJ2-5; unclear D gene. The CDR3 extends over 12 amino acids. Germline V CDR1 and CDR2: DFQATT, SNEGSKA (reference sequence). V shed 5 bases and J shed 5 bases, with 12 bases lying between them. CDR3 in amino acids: CSAEHEQETQYF. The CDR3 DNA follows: TGCAGTGCTGAACATGAGCAGGAGACCCAGTACTTC.

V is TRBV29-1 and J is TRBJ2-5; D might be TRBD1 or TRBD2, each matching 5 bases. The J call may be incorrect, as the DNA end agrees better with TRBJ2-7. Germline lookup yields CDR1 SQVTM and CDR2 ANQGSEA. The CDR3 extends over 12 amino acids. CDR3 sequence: CSVGPEGCEQYF. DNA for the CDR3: TGCAGCGTGGGACCGGAAGGGTGCGAGCAGTACTTC.

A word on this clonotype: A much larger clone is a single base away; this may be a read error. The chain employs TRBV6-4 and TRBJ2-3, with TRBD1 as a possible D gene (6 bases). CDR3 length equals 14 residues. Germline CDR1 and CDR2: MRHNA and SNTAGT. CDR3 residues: CASIDGRGGDTQYF. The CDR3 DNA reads TGTGCCAGCATTGACGGCAGGGGCGGAGATACGCAGTATTTT.

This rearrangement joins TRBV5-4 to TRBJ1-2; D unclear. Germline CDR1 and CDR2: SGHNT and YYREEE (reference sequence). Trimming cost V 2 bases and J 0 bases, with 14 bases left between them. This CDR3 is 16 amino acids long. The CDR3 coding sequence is TGTGCCAGCAGCTTAAGCGTTAAGAGTGCTAACTATGGCTACACCTTC. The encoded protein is CASSLSVKSANYGYTF.

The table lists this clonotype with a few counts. CDR3: CASSLVADEAFF. CDR3 coding DNA: TGTGCCAGCAGCTTAGTTGCAGATGAAGCTTTCTTT. V usage is TRBV7-9 and J usage is TRBJ1-1, with D uncertain. The CDR3 length is 12 residues. Trimming took off 1 base at V and 7 bases at J, with 7 bases between the two ends. The germline V gene encodes CDR1 SEHNR and CDR2 FQNEAQ (reference sequence).

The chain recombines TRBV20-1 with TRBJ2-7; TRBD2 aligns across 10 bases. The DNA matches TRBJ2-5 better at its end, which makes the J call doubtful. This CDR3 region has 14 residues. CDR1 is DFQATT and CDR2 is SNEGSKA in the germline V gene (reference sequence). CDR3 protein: CSARSGRADETQYF. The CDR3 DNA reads TGCAGTGCTAGGAGCGGGAGGGCCGATGAGACCCAGTACTTC.